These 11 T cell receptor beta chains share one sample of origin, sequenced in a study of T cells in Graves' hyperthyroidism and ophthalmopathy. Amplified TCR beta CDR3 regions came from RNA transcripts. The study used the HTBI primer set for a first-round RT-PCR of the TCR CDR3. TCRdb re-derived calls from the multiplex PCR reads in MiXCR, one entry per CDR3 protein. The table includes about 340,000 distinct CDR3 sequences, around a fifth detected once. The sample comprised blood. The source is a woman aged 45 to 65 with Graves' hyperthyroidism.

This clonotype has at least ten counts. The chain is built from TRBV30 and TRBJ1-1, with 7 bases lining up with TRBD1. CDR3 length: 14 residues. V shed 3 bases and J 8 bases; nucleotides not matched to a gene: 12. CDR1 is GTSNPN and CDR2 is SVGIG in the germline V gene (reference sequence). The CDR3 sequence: CAWSQGGVKGEAFF. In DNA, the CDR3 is TGTGCCTGGAGCCAAGGGGGCGTCAAAGGGGAAGCTTTCTTT. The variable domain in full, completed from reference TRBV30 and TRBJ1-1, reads SQTIHQWPATLVQPVGSPLSLECTVEGTSNPNLYWYRQAAGRGLQLLFYSVGIGQISSEVPQNLSASRPQDRQFILSSKKLLLSDSGFYLCAWSQGGVKGEAFFGQGTRLTVV.

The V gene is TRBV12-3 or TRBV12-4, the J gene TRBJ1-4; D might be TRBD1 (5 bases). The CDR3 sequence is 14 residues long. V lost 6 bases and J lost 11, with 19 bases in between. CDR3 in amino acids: CASRADSGAGKLFF. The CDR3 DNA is TGTGCCAGCAGGGCTGATAGCGGGGCAGGGAAACTGTTTTTT.

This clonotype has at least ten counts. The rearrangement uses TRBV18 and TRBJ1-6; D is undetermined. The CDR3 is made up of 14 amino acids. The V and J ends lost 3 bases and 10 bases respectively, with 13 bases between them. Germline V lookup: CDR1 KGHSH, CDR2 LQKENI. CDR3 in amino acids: CASSPPTLMSPLHF. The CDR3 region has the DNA TGTGCCAGCTCACCTCCTACGTTGATGTCACCCCTCCACTTT.

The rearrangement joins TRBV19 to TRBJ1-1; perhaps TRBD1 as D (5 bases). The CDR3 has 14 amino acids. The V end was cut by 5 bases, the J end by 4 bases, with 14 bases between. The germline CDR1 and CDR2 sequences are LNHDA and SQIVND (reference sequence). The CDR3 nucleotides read TGTGCCAGTAGTGGGCGGGACCGACCCACTGAAGCTTTCTTT. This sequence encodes CASSGRDRPTEAFF.

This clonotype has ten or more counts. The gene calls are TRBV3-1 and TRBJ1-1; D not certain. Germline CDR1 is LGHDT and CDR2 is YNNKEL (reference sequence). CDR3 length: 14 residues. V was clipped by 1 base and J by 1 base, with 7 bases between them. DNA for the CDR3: TGTGCCAGCAGCCAAGCGAGGAGGAACACTGAAGCTTTCTTT. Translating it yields CASSQARRNTEAFF.

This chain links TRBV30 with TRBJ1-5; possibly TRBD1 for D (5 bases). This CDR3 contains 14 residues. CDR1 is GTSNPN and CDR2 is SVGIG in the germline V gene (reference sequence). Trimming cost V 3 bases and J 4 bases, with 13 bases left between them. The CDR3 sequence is CAWSPDSLNQPQHF. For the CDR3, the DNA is TGTGCCTGGAGCCCAGACAGCCTTAATCAGCCCCAGCATTTT.

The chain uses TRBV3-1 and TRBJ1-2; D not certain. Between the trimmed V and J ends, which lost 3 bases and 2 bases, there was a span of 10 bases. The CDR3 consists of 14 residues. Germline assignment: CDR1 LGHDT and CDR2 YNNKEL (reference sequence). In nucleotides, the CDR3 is TGTGCCAGCAGCCAGGACCGCCTAAACTATGGCTACACCTTC. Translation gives CASSQDRLNYGYTF.

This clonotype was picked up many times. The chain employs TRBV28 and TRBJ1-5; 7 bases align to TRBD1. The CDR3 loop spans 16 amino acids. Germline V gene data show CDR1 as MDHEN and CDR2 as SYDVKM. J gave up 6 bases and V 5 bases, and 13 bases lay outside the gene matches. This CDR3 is CASSLRTYRGIQPQHF. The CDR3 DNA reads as TGTGCCAGCAGTCTTCGGACTTACAGGGGCATTCAGCCCCAGCATTTT. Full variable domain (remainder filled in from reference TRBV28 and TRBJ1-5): DVKVTQSSRYLVKRTGEKVFLECVQDMDHENMFWYRQDPGLGLRLIYFSYDVKMKEKGDIPEGYSVSREKKERFSLILESASTNQTSMYLCASSLRTYRGIQPQHFGDGTRLSIL.

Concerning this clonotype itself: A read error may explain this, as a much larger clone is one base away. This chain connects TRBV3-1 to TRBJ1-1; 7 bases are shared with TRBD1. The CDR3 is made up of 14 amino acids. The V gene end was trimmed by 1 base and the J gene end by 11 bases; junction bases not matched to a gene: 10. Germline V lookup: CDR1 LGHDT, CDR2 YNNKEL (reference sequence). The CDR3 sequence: CASSQVGGQTRAFF. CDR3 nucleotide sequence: TGTGCCAGCAGCCAAGTTGGGGGACAGACCCGGGCTTTCTTT.

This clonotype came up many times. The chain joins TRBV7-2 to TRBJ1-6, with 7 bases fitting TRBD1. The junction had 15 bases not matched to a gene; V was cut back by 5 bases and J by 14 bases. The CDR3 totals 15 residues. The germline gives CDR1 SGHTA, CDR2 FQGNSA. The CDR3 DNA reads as TGTGCCAGCAGCCCCGGGACAGCCATCTTGGTCGCCCTCCACTTT. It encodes CASSPGTAILVALHF. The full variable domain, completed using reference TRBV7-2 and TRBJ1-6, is GAGVSQSPSNKVTEKGKDVELRCDPISGHTALYWYRQSLGQGLEFLIYFQGNSAPDKSGLPSDRFSAERTGGSVSTLTIQRTQQEDSAVYLCASSPGTAILVALHFGNGTRLTVT.

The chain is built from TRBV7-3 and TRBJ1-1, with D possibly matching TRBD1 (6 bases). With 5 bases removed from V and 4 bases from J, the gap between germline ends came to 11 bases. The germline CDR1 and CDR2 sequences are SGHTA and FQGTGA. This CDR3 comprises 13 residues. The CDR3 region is CASSIEGGTEAFF. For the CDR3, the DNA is TGTGCCAGCAGCATCGAAGGGGGCACTGAAGCTTTCTTT.